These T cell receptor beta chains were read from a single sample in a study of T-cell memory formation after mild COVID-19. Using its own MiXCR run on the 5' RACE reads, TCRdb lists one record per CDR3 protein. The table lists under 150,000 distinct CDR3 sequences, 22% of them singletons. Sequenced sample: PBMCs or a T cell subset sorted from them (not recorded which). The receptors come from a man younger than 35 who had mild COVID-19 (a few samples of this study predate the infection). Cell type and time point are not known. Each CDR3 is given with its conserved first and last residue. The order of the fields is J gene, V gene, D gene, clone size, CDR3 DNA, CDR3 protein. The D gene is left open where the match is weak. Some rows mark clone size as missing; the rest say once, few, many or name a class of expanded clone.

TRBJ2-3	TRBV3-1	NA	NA	TGTGCCAGCAGCCAAGATTGGGGGCAGGATACGCAGTATTTT	CASSQDWGQDTQYF
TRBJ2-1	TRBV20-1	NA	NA	TGCAGTGCTAGTTTGCGGAGAACGTACAATGAGCAGTTCTTC	CSASLRRTYNEQFF
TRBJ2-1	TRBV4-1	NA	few	TGCGCCAGCAGCCAAGACCGGAGAGGTGAGCAGTTCTTC	CASSQDRRGEQFF
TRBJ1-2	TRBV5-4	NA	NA	TGTGCCAGCAGCTTGGCGGAAGGGAACTATGGCTACACCTTC	CASSLAEGNYGYTF
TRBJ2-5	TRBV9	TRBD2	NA	TGTGCCAGCAGCTTACCCCAGCGGGGGGGCCTCGAGACCCAGTACTTC	CASSLPQRGGLETQYF
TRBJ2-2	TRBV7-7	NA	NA	TGTGCCAGCAGCCCAGGGGATCAGGCCGGGGAGCTGTTTTTT	CASSPGDQAGELFF
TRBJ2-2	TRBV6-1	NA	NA	TGTGCCAGCAGTGAGTCAGTGACACCCGGGGAGCTGTTTTTT	CASSESVTPGELFF
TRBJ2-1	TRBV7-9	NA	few	TGTGCCACCGATGTAGGGGGTATCGAGGAGCAGTTCTTC	CATDVGGIEEQFF
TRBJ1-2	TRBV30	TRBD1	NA	TGTGCCTGGAGCGGACAGGGGGCCTATGGCTACACCTTC	CAWSGQGAYGYTF
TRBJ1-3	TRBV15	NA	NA	TGTGCCACCAGCAGGATTGGTGGTATCCACCAGAACACCATATATTTT	CATSRIGGIHQNTIYF
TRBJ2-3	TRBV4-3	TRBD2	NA	TGCGCCAGCAGCCCAGAATTCGGGGGGACCACAGATACGCAGTATTTT	CASSPEFGGTTDTQYF
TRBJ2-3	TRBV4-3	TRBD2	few	TGCGCCAGCAGCCTCCGACTAGCGGGGGGGCCCACAGATACGCAGTATTTT	CASSLRLAGGPTDTQYF
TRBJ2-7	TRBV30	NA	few	TGTGCCTGGAGTGTGGGGAGCTACGAGCAGTACTTC	CAWSVGSYEQYF
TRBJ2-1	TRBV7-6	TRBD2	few	TGTGCCAGCAGCTTAGGTAGCGGGGGGATCTACAATGAGCAGTTCTTC	CASSLGSGGIYNEQFF
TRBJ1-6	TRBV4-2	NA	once	TGTGCCAGCAGCCAAGAGACGGGGAGCTCCTATAATTCACCCCTCCACTTT	CASSQETGSSYNSPLHF
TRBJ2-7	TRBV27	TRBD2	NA	TGTGCCAGCAGTCCCCGACTAGCGGGGTCCTACGAGCAGTACTTC	CASSPRLAGSYEQYF
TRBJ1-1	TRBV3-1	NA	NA	TGTGCCAGCGAAGACGCTCAGGGGTACACTGAAGCTTTCTTT	CASEDAQGYTEAFF
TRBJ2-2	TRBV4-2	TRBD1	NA	TGTGCCAGCAGCCAAAGGGACAGGGCGGCCGGGGAGCTGTTTTTT	CASSQRDRAAGELFF
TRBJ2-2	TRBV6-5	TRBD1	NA	TGTGCCAGCAGTTTTCCGGGGACAGGGGACGGGGAGCTGTTTTTT	CASSFPGTGDGELFF
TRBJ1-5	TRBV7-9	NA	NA	TGTGCCAGCAGCTCCTCTCGGACAGCCGACAATCAGCCCCAGCATTTT	CASSSSRTADNQPQHF
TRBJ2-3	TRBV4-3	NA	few	TGCGCCAGCAGCCAAGATCAGGGGACTAGCACAGATACGCAGTATTTT	CASSQDQGTSTDTQYF
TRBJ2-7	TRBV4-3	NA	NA	TGCGCCAGCAGCCAAGAGGCAATCTCCTACGAGCAGTACTTC	CASSQEAISYEQYF
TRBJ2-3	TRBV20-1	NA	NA	TGCAGTGCTTCAGGGACGGCCAACACAGATACGCAGTATTTT	CSASGTANTDTQYF
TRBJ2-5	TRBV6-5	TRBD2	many	TGTGCCAGCACTAGCGGGGGCCGATTAGAGACCCAGTACTTC	CASTSGGRLETQYF
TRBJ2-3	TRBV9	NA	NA	TGTGCCAGCAGCGTAGGGCAGGGGTTCACAGATACGCAGTATTTT	CASSVGQGFTDTQYF
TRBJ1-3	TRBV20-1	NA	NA	TGCAGTGCTAGAGATATGGGTATATCGGGAAACACCATATATTTT	CSARDMGISGNTIYF
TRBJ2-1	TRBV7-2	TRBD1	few	TGTGCCAGCAGCTTAGTAACAGGGGACCCAGACGAGTTCTTC	CASSLVTGDPDEFF